This T cell receptor (beta chain) was recorded in a study of OX40 agonist ivuxolimab in advanced cancers. V was cut by 0 bases and J by 1 base, with 20 bases left in between. Germline V CDR1 and CDR2: SGDLS, YYNGEE. CDR3 length: 19 residues. Profiled with immunoSEQ multiplex PCR; TCRdb holds only in-frame clones, not every one. This sample has 7,000 to 9,500 clones, with roughly 84% found just once. This TCR derives from an adult with an advanced solid tumor such as melanoma, head and neck, liver or kidney cancer. This material consisted of CD4+ or CD8+ T cells sorted from blood, taken in a trial of the OX40 agonist ivuxolimab. V is TRBV9 and J is TRBJ2-1; D is perhaps TRBD1 (5 bases). The chain's CDR3 is CASSVVETEVRRSYNEQFF. The CDR3 bases are TGTGCCAGCAGCGTAGTGGAGACAGAAGTTCGGCGGTCCTACAATGAGCAGTTCTTC.